The following is a T cell receptor (beta chain) sequence with its context. Its specificity is unknown. This sample was included in a study of cytomegalovirus exposure and HLA in healthy donors. Study conclusions and caveats: In a later analysis, HLA-associated TCR beta chains were more clonally expanded than equally common others. A previous analysis found most TCR beta V segments productive roughly 87% or roughly 30% of the time. Several of the most significant clusters were apparently associated with common viral pathogens in a later analysis. For most subjects, TCR beta sequences were reported to predict HLA-A and HLA-B alleles with accuracy.

Primers: 60 Vbeta forward and 13 Jbeta reverse. Profiling relied on immunoSEQ multiplex PCR, and the TCRdb table lists in-frame clones only, not all of them. The sample shows roughly 150,000 clones, nearly 10% of them seen only once. There are 16 residues in the CDR3. J lost 8 bases, V lost 2 bases, and 14 bases had no gene match. From germline, CDR1 is MGHDK and CDR2 SYGVNS. The sequencing input was PBMCs. This chain connects TRBV25-1 to TRBJ1-2, with TRBD1 matching over 7 bases. This sequence originates from a man aged 50-59 years in good health and CMV-seronegative. The CDR3 nucleotides are TGTGCCAGCAGTGAAGCCGCCCGTACAGGGGCGGAAGGCTACACCTTC. Amino acids: CASSEAARTGAEGYTF.